The count of the clone carrying this T cell receptor (beta chain) is one. The method was immunoSEQ multiplex PCR; TCRdb's version includes in-frame clones alone and lacks a portion of them. The sample yields some 94,000 clones, around 90% seen once. This CDR3 is built from 19 residues. Per the germline V gene, CDR1 is SNHLY and CDR2 is FYNNEI. The V gene end was trimmed by 0 bases and the J gene end by 5 bases; junction bases not matched to a gene: 17. This sample is part of a study of T cell responses to AZD1222 COVID-19 vaccine. The specimen comprised peripheral blood, sampled on day 0 of AZD1222 vaccination. The genes are TRBV2 and TRBJ2-3; TRBD2 aligns across 7 bases. This receptor was identified in an adult in good health. The CDR3 region has the DNA TGTGCCAGCAGTGAAGCTGCGTCTGGGAGGGCTAGCGGACGAGATACGCAGTATTTT. Residues: CASSEAASGRASGRDTQYF.